This paragraph covers one T cell receptor (beta chain) sequence. One Seattle source followed patients from active infection through their disease course. The data stem from a study of blood T cell repertoires in COVID-19. The overall study: Samples of COVID-19 (acute and convalescent) were obtained from the United States, Italy and Spain.

The V end lost 4 bases, the J end lost 5 bases, and 15 bases lay between the germline ends. This CDR3 is built from 15 residues. Germline CDR1 reads SGHRS; CDR2 reads YFSETQ. Original processing methods: Estimates of nucleated cell counts were drawn from the amplification of reference gene primers. Sequenced by immunoSEQ multiplex PCR; TCRdb stores in-frame clones only, minus some. That table is the source of V, J and clone size, and D and trimming were worked out from the DNA. The profile shows 75,000 to 80,000 clones, roughly 81% of them singletons. This rearrangement joins TRBV5-1 to TRBJ2-2; maybe TRBD1 (5 bases). This receptor was identified in a man in his fifties or sixties with COVID-19, enrolled during active disease. Source material: peripheral blood. The CDR3 here is CASSPTAFGTGELFF. CDR3 coding DNA: TGCGCCAGCAGCCCGACAGCATTCGGGACCGGGGAGCTGTTTTTT.